This paragraph reports one T cell receptor (beta chain). Its antigen is currently unknown. The assay that was used to sequence DNA from cultured CD4+ T cells was the Oncomine TCR Beta short-read assay. TCRdb independently ran MiXCR on the PCR reads; one entry per CDR3 protein. The repertoire consists of about 20,000 distinct CDR3 sequences, with around 50% occurring once and the leading ten covering 9%. Specified treatment: roughly nine-day PBMC culture with coronavirus spike peptide pools or control peptides (ViraFEST assay). This record comes from a study of vaccination and CD4 T cells after COVID-19. For the study at large: Collection of post-vaccine samples followed dose two by a median roughly 72 days, spanning a range of 14 to 241.

The CDR3 totals 18 residues. CDR1 is MDHEN and CDR2 is SYDVKM in the germline V gene. Trimming shortened V by 6 bases and J by 6 bases, and 27 bases separated the two germline ends. This chain uses TRBV28 with TRBJ1-5; D may be TRBD1 (5 bases). This clonotype was sampled from a human donor who had recovered from COVID-19. Source material: CD4+ T cells from blood, cultured in vitro. CDR3 coding DNA: TGTGCCAGCAGCCGCCTAAATCTCAGGGAGGGCGTTGTTCAGCCCCAGCATTTT. This translates into CASSRLNLREGVVQPQHF.